This TCR beta chain was sequenced during a study of shared clonotypes between healthy human individuals. Whole-study results and caveats: Blood was the sole source, and tissue repertoires probably differ. Represented diversity (both genetic and exposure-history) was limited by the small number of donors.

A word on this clone: Its specificity is not known.

The assay was immunoSEQ multiplex PCR, and TCRdb's table has in-frame clones only and misses some. Counted here are approximately 500,000 clones, around 74% occurring once; the ten biggest clones make up 10% to 15%. Sample: PBMCs. The source of this sequence is a woman aged 40 to 55 in good health. Some clones in this sample may be carry-over from other donors' samples.

The DNA of the CDR3 is TGTGCCAGCAGCTTGGGACTAGCGGAGGCGAACACCGGGGAGCTGTTTTTT. It codes for CASSLGLAEANTGELFF. The chain recombines TRBV7-2 with TRBJ2-2; 11 bases map to TRBD2. V trimming: 3 bases; J trimming: 0 bases; junction bases outside the gene matches: 3. The germline V gene has CDR1 SGHTA and CDR2 FQGNSA. This CDR3 region has 17 residues.